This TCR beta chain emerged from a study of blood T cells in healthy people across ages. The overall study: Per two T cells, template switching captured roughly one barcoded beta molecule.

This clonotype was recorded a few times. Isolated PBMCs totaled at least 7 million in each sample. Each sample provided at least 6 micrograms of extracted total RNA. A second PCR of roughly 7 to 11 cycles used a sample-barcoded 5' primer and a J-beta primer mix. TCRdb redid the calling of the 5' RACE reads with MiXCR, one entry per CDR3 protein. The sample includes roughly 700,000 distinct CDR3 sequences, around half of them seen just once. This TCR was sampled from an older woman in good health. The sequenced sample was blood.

The CDR3 here is CASSLIGVETQYF. CDR3 sequence (DNA): TGTGCCAGCAGCTTAATCGGGGTGGAGACCCAGTACTTC. The gene calls are TRBV7-9 and TRBJ2-5; tentative D call: TRBD2 (5 bases). V dropped 2 bases and J dropped 5 bases, with 9 bases sitting between them. The CDR3 sequence is 13 residues long. Looked up from germline, CDR1 is SEHNR and CDR2 is FQNEAQ (reference sequence).